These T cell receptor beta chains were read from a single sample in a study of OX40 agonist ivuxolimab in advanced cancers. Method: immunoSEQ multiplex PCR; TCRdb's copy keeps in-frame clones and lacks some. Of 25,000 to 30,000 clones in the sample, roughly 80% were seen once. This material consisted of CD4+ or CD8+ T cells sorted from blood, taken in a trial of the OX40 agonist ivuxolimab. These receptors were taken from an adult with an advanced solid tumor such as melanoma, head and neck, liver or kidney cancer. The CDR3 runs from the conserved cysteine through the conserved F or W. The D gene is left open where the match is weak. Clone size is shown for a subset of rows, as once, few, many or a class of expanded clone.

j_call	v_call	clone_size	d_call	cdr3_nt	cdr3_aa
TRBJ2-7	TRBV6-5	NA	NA	TGTGCCAGCACGCAACTAGCTGTCGGCGAGCAGTACTTC	CASTQLAVGEQYF
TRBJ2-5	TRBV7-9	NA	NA	TGTGCCAGCAGTCCCGGGACCGGGTACCAAGAGACCCAGTACTTC	CASSPGTGYQETQYF
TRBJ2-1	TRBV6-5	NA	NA	TGTGCCAGCCGGTACAGGCCCCTCGACAATGAGCAGTTCTTC	CASRYRPLDNEQFF
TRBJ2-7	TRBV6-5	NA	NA	TGTGCCAGCAGTTACGGCGTTGGCTACGAGCAGTACTTC	CASSYGVGYEQYF
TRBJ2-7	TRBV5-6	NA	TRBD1	TGTGCCAGCAGCTCCTCCGGGACAGCAGCCTACGAGCAGTACTTC	CASSSSGTAAYEQYF
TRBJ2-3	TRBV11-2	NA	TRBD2	TGTGCCAGCAGCCAGACTAGCGGGGGGCTCACAGATACGCAGTATTTT	CASSQTSGGLTDTQYF
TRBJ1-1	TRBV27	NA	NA	TGTGCCAGCAGTGGGGGAAGTAACACTGAAGCTTTCTTT	CASSGGSNTEAFF
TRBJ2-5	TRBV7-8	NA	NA	TGTGCCAGCAGCCCGAACCCAGGCGAGACCCAGTACTTC	CASSPNPGETQYF
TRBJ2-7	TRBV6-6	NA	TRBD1	TGTGCCAGCAGTTCTCAGGGACAGGGGGCGGCCTACGAGCAGTACTTC	CASSSQGQGAAYEQYF
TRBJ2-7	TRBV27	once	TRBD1	TGTGCCAGCAGTTTATGGGGACAGGGTCCTTACGAGCAGTACTTC	CASSLWGQGPYEQYF
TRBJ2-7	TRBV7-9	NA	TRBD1	TGTGCCAGCAGCTTGACAGGGGGACTCAGCGAGCAGTACTTC	CASSLTGGLSEQYF
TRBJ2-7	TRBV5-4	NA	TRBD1	TGTGCCAGCAGCTTGACAGGGGGCGCAGCCTACGAGCAGTACTTC	CASSLTGGAAYEQYF
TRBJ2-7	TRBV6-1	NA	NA	TGTGCCAGCAGCCTAAATCAAGGAGGGTACGAGCAGTACTTC	CASSLNQGGYEQYF
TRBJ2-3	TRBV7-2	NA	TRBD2	TGTGCCAGCCGCGGGGGGTTGCAAGGGGATACGCAGTATTTT	CASRGGLQGDTQYF
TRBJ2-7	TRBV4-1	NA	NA	TGCGCCAGCAGCTACCTATTCGGAACCTCCTACGAGCAGTACTTC	CASSYLFGTSYEQYF
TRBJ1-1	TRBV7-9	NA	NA	TGTGCCAGCAGCCCAAGGGGGGCACCCACTGAAGCTTTCTTT	CASSPRGAPTEAFF
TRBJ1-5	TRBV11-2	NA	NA	TGTGCCAGCAGCTTAGTCAGCAATCAGCCCCAGCATTTT	CASSLVSNQPQHF
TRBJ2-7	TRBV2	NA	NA	TGTGCCAGCAGTCCGTCGAGGTTCCAACCCTACTACGAGCAGTACTTC	CASSPSRFQPYYEQYF
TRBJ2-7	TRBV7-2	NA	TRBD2	TGTGCCAGCAGCTTAGATACTCGGGGGGTCCCCTACGAGCAGTACTTC	CASSLDTRGVPYEQYF
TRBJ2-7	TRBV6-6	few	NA	TGTGCCAGCAGTTACAGCGCGTACGAGCAGTACTTC	CASSYSAYEQYF
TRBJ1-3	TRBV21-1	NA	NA	TGTGCCAGCAGCGAAGACAGGGTGTTGGGGCCTGGAAACACCATATATTTT	CASSEDRVLGPGNTIYF
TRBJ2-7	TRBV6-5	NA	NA	TGTGCCAGCAGTTTCACGACAGTCTCCTACGAGCAGTACTTC	CASSFTTVSYEQYF
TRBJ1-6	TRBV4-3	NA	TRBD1	TGCGCCAGCAGCCAGGGACAGGGGGTATCCTATAATTCACCCCTCCACTTT	CASSQGQGVSYNSPLHF
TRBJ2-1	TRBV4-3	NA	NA	TGCGCCAGCAGCCAAGCGGACAGCTCCTACAATGAGCAGTTCTTC	CASSQADSSYNEQFF
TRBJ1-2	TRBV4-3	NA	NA	TGCGCCAGCAGCCAAGGGAGGCAAAACTATGGCTACACCTTC	CASSQGRQNYGYTF
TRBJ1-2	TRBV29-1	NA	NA	TGCAGCGTCGATGGGGTTTGGGGAGAAGGCTATGGCTACACCTTC	CSVDGVWGEGYGYTF
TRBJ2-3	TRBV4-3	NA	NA	TGCGCCAGCACGAGGGGGGGGACCGGGGGGCCCGTGACAGATACGCAGTATTTT	CASTRGGTGGPVTDTQYF
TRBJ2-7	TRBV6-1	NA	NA	TGTGCCAGCAGTGTGGGGTCCTACGAGCAGTACTTC	CASSVGSYEQYF
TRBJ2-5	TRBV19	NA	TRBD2	TGTGCCAGTAGTATATCCCGGACTAGCTCCCGGGAGACCCAGTACTTC	CASSISRTSSRETQYF
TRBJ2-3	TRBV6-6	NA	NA	TGTGCCAGCAGTTCAGTATCCCTTTCTCCGTATTTT	CASSSVSLSPYF
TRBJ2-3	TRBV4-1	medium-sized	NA	TGCGCCAGCAGGACCAGCGAGTTGACAGATACGCAGTATTTT	CASRTSELTDTQYF
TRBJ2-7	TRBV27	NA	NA	TGTGCCAGCAGTTCGGCAGGGTACTACGAGCAGTACTTC	CASSSAGYYEQYF
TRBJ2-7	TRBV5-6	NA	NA	TGTGCCAGCAGCCAACAGGGCTACGAGCAGTACTTC	CASSQQGYEQYF
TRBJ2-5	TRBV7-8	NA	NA	TGTGCCAGCAGCACCCATGGGCTTGGTGGAGAGACCCAGTACTTC	CASSTHGLGGETQYF
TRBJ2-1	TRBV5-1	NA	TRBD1	TGCGCCAGCAGCTCCCGGGGCCTGGACAGGGTCAATGAGCAGTTCTTC	CASSSRGLDRVNEQFF
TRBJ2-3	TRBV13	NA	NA	TGTGCCAGCAGCTTAAGTGTGGGGGGCACAGATACGCAGTATTTT	CASSLSVGGTDTQYF
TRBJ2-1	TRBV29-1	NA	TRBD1	TGCAGCGTGGGGGGACAGGGGGAAATGGATGAGCAGTTCTTC	CSVGGQGEMDEQFF
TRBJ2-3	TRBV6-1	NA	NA	TGTGCCAGCAGTGAATGGGTGAGAGGGGTGGGCACAGATACGCAGTATTTT	CASSEWVRGVGTDTQYF
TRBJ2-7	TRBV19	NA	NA	TGTGCCAGTAGTATAGGTGCCGGGACTTTCTACGAGCAGTACTTC	CASSIGAGTFYEQYF
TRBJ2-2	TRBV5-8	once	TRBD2	TGTGCCAGCAGCAAACTAGCGGGGGACACCGGGGAGCTGTTTTTT	CASSKLAGDTGELFF
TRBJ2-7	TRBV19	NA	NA	TGTGCCAGTAGTACGGGACTGGGATACGAGCCGTACTTC	CASSTGLGYEPYF
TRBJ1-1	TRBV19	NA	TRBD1	TGTGCCACCAGGACAGGGAGCGGCACTGAAGCTTTCTTT	CATRTGSGTEAFF
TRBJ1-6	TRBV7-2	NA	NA	TGTGCCAGCAGCTTAGAGGGGCGATGGCTGTATAATTCACCCCTCCACTTT	CASSLEGRWLYNSPLHF
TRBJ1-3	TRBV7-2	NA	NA	TGTGCCAGCAGCTTAGGAATAGACCCAGCTTCTGGAAACACCATATATTTT	CASSLGIDPASGNTIYF
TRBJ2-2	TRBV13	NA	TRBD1	TGTGCCAGCAGCTCTTGGTACCGACAGGGGGCGACCGGGGAGCTGTTTTTT	CASSSWYRQGATGELFF
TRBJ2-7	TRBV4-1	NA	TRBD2	TGCGCCAGCAGCTACCGGACTAGCGGGTCCTACGAGCAGTACTTC	CASSYRTSGSYEQYF